This T cell receptor (beta chain) emerged from a study of T cells expressing NK-cell markers. At the level of the study: Source material for TCR beta repertoires consisted of sorted CD3+CD56+NKG2C+, CD3+CD56+NKG2C- and CD3+CD56-NKG2C+ T cells. With respect to HCMV, seven of the eight sequenced donors were seropositive, and one was seronegative. General observations from the study: NKG2C+ dominant clonotypes from about 6 donors made up roughly 1.0-7.5% of CD8+ T cells.

The CDR3 is made up of 15 amino acids. Germline CDR1 SEHNR, CDR2 FQNEAQ (reference sequence). 5'RACE template switching with UMIs produced the TCR beta cDNA. TCRdb re-called the 5' RACE reads; one entry per CDR3 protein, DNA not given. Its table lists a few hundred thousand distinct CDR3 sequences. Remarks on this clonotype: Its specificity is unknown.

Sequenced input: blood T cells: a sorted CD56 or NKG2C T cell subset, CD4+ or CD8+ T cells, or bulk PBMC T cells (not recorded which). V is TRBV7-9 and J is TRBJ2-5; TCRdb gives TRBD1 as the D gene, but with no DNA this cannot be confirmed. This sequence was found in a man aged 18 to 29 in good health. CDR3 residues: CASSLGTGHQETQYF. The full variable domain, in which reference TRBV7-9 and TRBJ2-5 provide the parts outside the CDR3, is DTGVSQNPRHKITKRGQNVTFRCDPISEHNRLYWYRQTLGQGPEFLTYFQNEAQLEKSRLLSDRFSAERPKGSFSTLEIQRTEQGDSAMYLCASSLGTGHQETQYFGPGTRLLVL.